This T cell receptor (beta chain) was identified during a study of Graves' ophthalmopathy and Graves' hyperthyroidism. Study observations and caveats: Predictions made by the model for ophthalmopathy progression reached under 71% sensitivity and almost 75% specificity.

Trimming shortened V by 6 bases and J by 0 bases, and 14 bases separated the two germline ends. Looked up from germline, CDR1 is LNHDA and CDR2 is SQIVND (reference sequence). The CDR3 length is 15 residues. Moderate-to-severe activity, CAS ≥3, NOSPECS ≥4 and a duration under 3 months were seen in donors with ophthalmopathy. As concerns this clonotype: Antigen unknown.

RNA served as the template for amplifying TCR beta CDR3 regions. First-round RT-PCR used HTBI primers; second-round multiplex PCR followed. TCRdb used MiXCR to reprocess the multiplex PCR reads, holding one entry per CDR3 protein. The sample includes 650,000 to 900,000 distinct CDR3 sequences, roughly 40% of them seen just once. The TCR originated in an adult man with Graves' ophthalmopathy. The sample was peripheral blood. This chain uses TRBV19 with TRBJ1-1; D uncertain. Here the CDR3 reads CASRWVHGMNTEAFF. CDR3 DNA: TGTGCCAGTAGATGGGTCCACGGCATGAACACTGAAGCTTTCTTT.